The 32 T cell receptor beta chains below were found in one sample sequenced in a study of cytomegalovirus exposure and HLA in healthy donors. The PCR made use of 60 Vbeta and 13 Jbeta primers. Data came from immunoSEQ multiplex PCR; TCRdb stores just in-frame clones and leaves some out. This table holds 150,000 to 200,000 clones, 65% to 80% found once. The material sequenced was PBMCs. These receptor sequences come from a male donor in good health and CMV-seronegative.

The chain is built from TRBV13 and TRBJ2-6, with TRBD2 identical over 13 bases. Unmatched junction bases numbered 6, after V lost 4 bases and J lost 3 bases. This CDR3 comprises 18 residues. CDR1 is PRHDT and CDR2 is FYEKMQ in the germline V gene (reference sequence). This chain's CDR3 is CASSSTSGRARGANVLTF. CDR3 DNA sequence: TGTGCCAGCAGCTCCACTAGCGGGAGGGCCCGTGGGGCCAACGTCCTGACTTTC.

V and J are TRBV2 and TRBJ1-1; D is uncertain. Trimming removed 4 bases from V and 1 base from J, with 7 bases in between. The CDR3 is 13 amino acids. The V gene's germline CDR1 is SNHLY and CDR2 FYNNEI. The CDR3 sequence: CASSVRENTEAFF. DNA for the CDR3: TGTGCCAGCAGTGTTCGGGAGAACACTGAAGCTTTCTTT. The full variable domain, its missing parts supplied by reference TRBV2 and TRBJ1-1, is EPEVTQTPSHQVTQMGQEVILRCVPISNHLYFYWYRQILGQKVEFLVSFYNNEISEKSEIFDDQFSVERPDGSNFTLKIRSTKLEDSAMYFCASSVRENTEAFFGQGTRLTVV.

The gene calls are TRBV7-9 and TRBJ1-3; TRBD1 aligns across 9 bases. The CDR3 has 15 residues. Trimming at V came to 6 bases and at J to 0 bases, leaving 3 bases not matched to a gene. CDR1 and CDR2 (germline): SEHNR, FQNEAQ (reference sequence). Here the CDR3 DNA reads TGTGCCAGCAGGCTGACAGGGGGCTCTGGAAACACCATATATTTT. As protein: CASRLTGGSGNTIYF. The full variable domain, in which reference TRBV7-9 and TRBJ1-3 provide the parts outside the CDR3, is DTGVSQNPRHKITKRGQNVTFRCDPISEHNRLYWYRQTLGQGPEFLTYFQNEAQLEKSRLLSDRFSAERPKGSFSTLEIQRTEQGDSAMYLCASRLTGGSGNTIYFGEGSWLTVV.

This chain links TRBV13 with TRBJ2-4; D might be TRBD2 (6 bases). V was cut by 4 bases and J by 8 bases, with 15 bases left in between. This CDR3 spans 14 amino acids. Germline CDR1 reads PRHDT; CDR2 reads FYEKMQ (reference sequence). Written as DNA, the CDR3 is TGTGCCAGCAGCTCCCTAGCGAATGGGGACATTCAGTACTTC. This gives the protein CASSSLANGDIQYF.

This chain links TRBV10-3 with TRBJ1-1; 8 positions match TRBD1. The CDR3 consists of 14 residues. The V gene end was trimmed by 5 bases and the J gene end by 5 bases; junction bases not matched to a gene: 7. The germline V gene encodes CDR1 ENHRY and CDR2 SYGVKD. For the CDR3, the DNA is TGTGCCATCAGTCAGGGGACAGGAGGAACTGAAGCTTTCTTT. It specifies CAISQGTGGTEAFF.

As for this clone: An end of the junction differs from the germline gene, which may be a read error. The genes are TRBV6-4 and TRBJ2-2, with a weak D call TRBD2 (6 bases). This CDR3 is built from 14 residues. CDR1 is MRHNA, CDR2 SNTAGT, per germline. The CDR3 DNA is TGTGCCAGCAGTGTTAGCGGAAACACCGGGAAGCTGTTTTTT. Protein: CASSVSGNTGKLFF.

The chain links TRBV28 to TRBJ1-2; TRBD1 is a possible D gene (5 bases). V was clipped by 2 bases and J by 8 bases, with 15 bases between them. Germline V gives CDR1 MDHEN, CDR2 SYDVKM. This CDR3 is 14 amino acids long. The CDR3 region is CASSLPPDAGGYTF. CDR3 in DNA: TGTGCCAGCAGTTTACCCCCAGACGCAGGGGGCTACACCTTC.

This chain links TRBV10-3 with TRBJ2-3, with 10 nucleotides matching TRBD1. Trimming cost V 2 bases and J 6 bases; bases outside gene matches: 2. Germline CDR1 ENHRY, CDR2 SYGVKD. This CDR3 is 14 amino acids long. In nucleotides, the CDR3 is TGTGCCATCAGTGAGCAGGACAGGGGGGATACGCAGTATTTT. Its protein is CAISEQDRGDTQYF.

The sample holds one count of this clone. The chain combines TRBV28 with TRBJ2-1, with D uncertain. The germline CDR1 and CDR2 sequences are MDHEN and SYDVKM. V gave up 2 bases and J gave up 6 bases, with 5 bases separating them. The CDR3 length is 12 residues. CDR3 DNA sequence: TGTGCCAGCAGTTTAAATATCAATGAGCAGTTCTTC. Its protein product is CASSLNINEQFF.

The chain joins TRBV5-4 to TRBJ2-3; D is unresolved. With 4 bases removed from V and 2 bases from J, the gap between germline ends came to 17 bases. The germline CDR1 and CDR2 sequences are SGHNT and YYREEE (reference sequence). CDR3 size: 16 residues. The CDR3 region has the DNA TGTGCCAGCAGCCCTTCAAAGTCACTCTCCACAGATACGCAGTATTTT. This encodes CASSPSKSLSTDTQYF.

CDR3 sequence (DNA): TGTGCCAGCACCCCGAGCGGGAGAGAGACCCAGTACTTC. As protein: CASTPSGRETQYF. The rearrangement uses TRBV6-5 and TRBJ2-5, with 8 bases fitting TRBD2. This CDR3 spans 13 amino acids. V shed 7 bases, J shed 4 bases, and the junction held 5 bases outside the gene matches. Germline V lookup: CDR1 MNHEY, CDR2 SVGAGI.

The J gene is TRBJ1-1, the V gene TRBV5-1; 9 bases fit TRBD1. The V gene end was trimmed by 3 bases and the J gene end by 4 bases; junction bases not matched to a gene: 1. The CDR3 has 13 residues. Germline V gene lookup returns CDR1 SGHRS and CDR2 YFSETQ. The CDR3, as DNA: TGCGCCAGCAGCTCGGACAGGGGCACTGAAGCTTTCTTT. Residues: CASSSDRGTEAFF.

This rearrangement joins TRBV2 to TRBJ2-7; tentatively, D is TRBD1 (5 bases). Germline V gene lookup returns CDR1 SNHLY and CDR2 FYNNEI. V was shortened by 4 bases and J by 3 bases, with 19 bases between the two germline ends. The CDR3 has 16 residues. CDR3 loop: CASSAQGETEYYEQYF. The CDR3 DNA reads as TGTGCCAGCAGTGCCCAGGGTGAGACAGAATACTACGAGCAGTACTTC.

This clone was picked up one time. The rearrangement uses TRBV7-9 and TRBJ2-5; no firm D call. Trimming removed 5 bases from V and 5 bases from J, with 12 bases in between. The CDR3 is made up of 13 amino acids. Germline-derived CDR1 and CDR2 are SEHNR and FQNEAQ (reference sequence). CDR3 amino acids: CASSLGGEETQYF. The CDR3 DNA is TGTGCCAGCAGCCTAGGTGGAGAGGAGACCCAGTACTTC.

CDR3 coding DNA: TGCGCCAGCAGCCAGGACAAAGGGACTTTAAATACGCAGTATTTT. It specifies CASSQDKGTLNTQYF. The chain is built from TRBV4-3 and TRBJ2-3, with D tentatively TRBD2 (6 bases). The germline CDR1 and CDR2 sequences are LGHNA and YSLEER. The CDR3 is 15 residues long. Trimming shortened V by 3 bases and J by 7 bases, and 17 bases separated the two germline ends.

This chain connects TRBV30 to TRBJ1-5, with D tentatively TRBD1 (6 bases). The CDR3 runs 13 residues. Germline V lookup: CDR1 GTSNPN, CDR2 SVGIG (reference sequence). Between the trimmed V and J ends, which lost 3 bases and 5 bases, there was a span of 11 bases. Here the CDR3 reads CAWSRGLDQPQHF. The CDR3, as DNA: TGTGCCTGGAGCAGGGGTCTGGATCAGCCCCAGCATTTT.

This chain links TRBV28 with TRBJ1-2, with 8 bases fitting TRBD1. V shed 5 bases and J 4 bases; nucleotides not matched to a gene: 9. The CDR3 runs to 15 residues. The germline V gene has CDR1 MDHEN and CDR2 SYDVKM. CDR3 nucleotides: TGTGCCAGCAGTCGACAGGGGAGGGATAGCTATGGCTACACCTTC. Translation gives CASSRQGRDSYGYTF.

This chain joins TRBV28 and TRBJ2-7, with TRBD1 matching 7 bases. The CDR3 loop spans 13 amino acids. The V segment lost 6 bases and the J segment 3 bases; nucleotides outside the gene matches: 5. Germline V CDR1 and CDR2: MDHEN, SYDVKM. This chain's CDR3 is CASRTQGIYEQYF. The DNA for the CDR3 is TGTGCCAGCAGGACACAGGGGATCTACGAGCAGTACTTC.

The rearrangement uses TRBV6-1 and TRBJ2-3, with TRBD2 as a possible D gene (6 bases). Germline values: CDR1 MNHNS, CDR2 SASEGT. V lost 2 bases and J lost 2, with 8 bases in between. This CDR3 is 14 amino acids long. The CDR3 DNA reads as TGTGCCAGCAGTGAACGGGGGTTCACAGATACGCAGTATTTT. This translates into CASSERGFTDTQYF.

This sequence joins TRBV5-8 and TRBJ1-5, with a tentative D call TRBD1 (5 bases). This CDR3 is 12 amino acids long. V lost 2 bases, J lost 6 bases, and 6 bases lay in between. Germline loops: CDR1 SGHTS, CDR2 YDEGEE. In DNA form, the CDR3 reads TGTGCCAGCAGCTTTACAGGTCAGCCCCAGCATTTT. It codes for CASSFTGQPQHF.

This clone has more than one count but fewer than ten. V gene TRBV9 combines with J gene TRBJ1-1; 8 nucleotides match TRBD1. CDR3 length equals 14 residues. V was clipped by 0 bases and J by 5 bases; unmatched bases: 3. CDR1 is SGDLS and CDR2 is YYNGEE in the germline V gene. CDR3 protein: CASSVAGGRTEAFF. The CDR3 DNA is TGTGCCAGCAGCGTAGCAGGGGGCCGAACTGAAGCTTTCTTT.

The rearrangement uses TRBV2 and TRBJ2-3; 8 bases align to TRBD1. The germline V gene encodes CDR1 SNHLY and CDR2 FYNNEI. Germline trimming cut 6 bases from V and 0 bases from J; bases unmatched to any gene: 8. This CDR3 contains 16 residues. The CDR3 region is CASRPQGAWSTDTQYF. The CDR3 coding sequence is TGTGCCAGCAGACCTCAGGGGGCATGGAGCACAGATACGCAGTATTTT.

V gene TRBV5-8 combines with J gene TRBJ1-5, with 7 bases that match TRBD1. This CDR3 is 17 amino acids long. V was pared by 4 bases and J by 0 bases, with 10 bases of the junction left unmatched. CDR1 is SGHTS, CDR2 YDEGEE, per germline. The CDR3 reads CASSLGRGQDSNQPQHF. The CDR3 coding sequence is TGTGCCAGCAGCCTGGGAAGGGGGCAGGATAGCAATCAGCCCCAGCATTTT.

The rearrangement uses TRBV5-1 and TRBJ2-2; 9 nucleotides agree with TRBD2. This CDR3 contains 18 residues. V was pared by 0 bases and J by 6 bases, with 12 bases of the junction left unmatched. Germline loops: CDR1 SGHRS, CDR2 YFSETQ. CDR3 residues: CASSLGNFLAGTAGELFF. CDR3 coding DNA: TGCGCCAGCAGCTTGGGGAACTTCCTAGCGGGGACAGCCGGGGAGCTGTTTTTT.

Points on this clone: This same CDR3 is encoded by further DNA sequences in the sample. The genes are TRBV27 and TRBJ2-1; a possible D gene is TRBD2 (6 bases). The ends were cut back, 3 bases at V and 4 bases at J, with 7 bases in the middle. The V gene's germline CDR1 is MNHEY and CDR2 SMNVEV (reference sequence). CDR3 size: 13 residues. As DNA, the CDR3 is TGTGCCAGCAGTTTGGGGGGATACAATGAGCAGTTCTTC. This gives the protein CASSLGGYNEQFF.

The J gene is TRBJ1-4, the V gene TRBV2, with D possibly TRBD1 on 6 matching bases. CDR3 length: 16 amino acids. Trimming removed 5 bases from V and 5 bases from J, with 18 bases in between. Germline V gives CDR1 SNHLY, CDR2 FYNNEI. The CDR3 sequence is CASSWASDSYNEKLFF. The CDR3 nucleotides read TGTGCCAGCAGTTGGGCCTCGGACAGCTACAATGAAAAACTGTTTTTT. The full variable domain, with the rest looked up from reference TRBV2 and TRBJ1-4, is EPEVTQTPSHQVTQMGQEVILRCVPISNHLYFYWYRQILGQKVEFLVSFYNNEISEKSEIFDDQFSVERPDGSNFTLKIRSTKLEDSAMYFCASSWASDSYNEKLFFGSGTQLSVL.

This clone was recorded only once. The rearrangement joins TRBV15 to TRBJ2-1; the match to TRBD1 covers 11 bases. Germline V gene sequence: CDR1 LNHNV, CDR2 YYDKDF (reference sequence). Trimming removed 5 bases from V and 5 bases from J; junction bases left unmatched: 11. This CDR3 has 17 residues. CDR3 sequence: CATSPGVGTGGHNEQFF. CDR3 coding DNA: TGTGCCACCAGCCCTGGAGTAGGGACAGGGGGGCACAATGAGCAGTTCTTC.

The CDR3 nucleotides are TGTGCCAGCAGCCAACCCGGGACAGGGGTAAACTATGGCTACACCTTC. Translated, it gives CASSQPGTGVNYGYTF. The chain is built from TRBV6-6 and TRBJ1-2; 10 bases agree with TRBD1. Trimming took 6 bases from V and 2 from J; bases not matched to a gene: 9. The CDR3 runs 16 residues. CDR1 MNHNY and CDR2 SVGAGI come from the germline V gene (reference sequence).

This clone was observed once. This chain connects TRBV27 to TRBJ2-1; 11 bases line up with TRBD2. Trimming took 8 bases from V and 8 from J; bases not matched to a gene: 11. Germline values: CDR1 MNHEY, CDR2 SMNVEV (reference sequence). There are 15 residues in the CDR3. CDR3 in amino acids: CASRSGLAVLDEQFF. The CDR3, as DNA: TGTGCCAGCCGTTCGGGACTAGCGGTTTTGGATGAGCAGTTCTTC.

The V and J genes are TRBV11-1 and TRBJ2-1, with D tentatively TRBD2 (6 bases). The CDR3 consists of 19 residues. Trimming removed 5 bases from V and 0 bases from J, with 23 bases in between. Germline V CDR1 and CDR2: SGHAT, FQDESV (reference sequence). CDR3 in amino acids: CASSLPIAGRFRSYNEQFF. CDR3 bases: TGTGCCAGCAGCCTACCTATCGCGGGGAGGTTCCGCTCCTACAATGAGCAGTTCTTC.

The genes are TRBV6-5 and TRBJ2-7; possible D gene TRBD2, 5 bases. With 2 bases removed from V and 3 bases from J, the gap between germline ends came to 14 bases. The germline V gene encodes CDR1 MNHEY and CDR2 SVGAGI. The CDR3 extends over 15 amino acids. The CDR3, as DNA: TGTGCCAGCAGTTACCAGAGGGAAAAGAACTACGAGCAGTACTTC. Residues: CASSYQREKNYEQYF.

The chain is built from TRBV5-1 and TRBJ2-1; a weak D match, TRBD2 (5 bases). This CDR3 is 13 amino acids long. Germline V gives CDR1 SGHRS, CDR2 YFSETQ. Trimming took off 4 bases at V and 6 bases at J, with 11 bases between the two ends. The CDR3 region has the DNA TGCGCCAGCAGCCCAGGAGGCCCCAATGAGCAGTTCTTC. Translated: CASSPGGPNEQFF.